Each of the 26 T cell receptor beta chains below was sequenced from the same sample in a study of early T cells in non-severe SARS-CoV-2 infection. TCRdb passed the 5' RACE reads through MiXCR, listing each CDR3 protein once. Of some 40,000 distinct CDR3 sequences listed, less than 6% were seen once; the top ten hold roughly 4.4%. The sample here was whole blood, taken at baseline. These receptors originate from an adult who was a healthcare worker with PCR-confirmed SARS-CoV-2 infection or an uninfected control (not recorded which).

This clonotype was observed at least ten times. The chain uses TRBV7-2 and TRBJ2-7; the D is unclear. V lost 8 bases to trimming and J lost 3 bases, with 14 bases between them. The CDR3 has 13 amino acids. The germline gives CDR1 SGHTA, CDR2 FQGNSA. CDR3 in amino acids: CASPKRQNYEQYF. In DNA form, the CDR3 reads TGTGCCAGCCCCAAAAGGCAGAACTACGAGCAGTACTTC.

This clonotype was recorded many times. V usage is TRBV29-1 and J usage is TRBJ1-2; the D is unclear. Germline lookup yields CDR1 SQVTM and CDR2 ANQGSEA. The CDR3 runs 17 residues. The germline V and J ends were trimmed by 0 bases and 2 bases, with 19 bases remaining between them. The CDR3 coding sequence is TGCAGCGTTGAAGATCGTAACGATGAGGGAACGAACTATGGCTACACCTTC. Translation gives CSVEDRNDEGTNYGYTF.

CDR3 region: CASSREESPAGEQYF. The CDR3 DNA sequence: TGTGCCAGCTCACGAGAAGAAAGCCCGGCGGGGGAGCAGTACTTC. The chain joins TRBV18 to TRBJ2-7, with TRBD2 as a possible D gene (6 bases). V lost 4 bases, J lost 7 bases, and 20 bases lay in between. CDR1 is KGHSH and CDR2 is LQKENI in the germline V gene. The CDR3 runs 15 residues.

This chain joins TRBV12-3 or TRBV12-4 and TRBJ2-1, with D possibly being TRBD1 or TRBD2 (6 bases each). This CDR3 has 15 residues. With 2 bases removed from V and 5 bases from J, the gap between germline ends came to 13 bases. This CDR3 reads CASSLSRGPHNEQFF. The CDR3 nucleotides read TGTGCCAGCAGTTTATCACGGGGGCCTCACAATGAGCAGTTCTTC.

This clonotype occurred many times. The genes are TRBV20-1 and TRBJ1-5, with D unresolved. V lost 0 bases and J lost 5, with 11 bases in between. CDR1 is DFQATT, CDR2 SNEGSKA, per germline (reference sequence). The CDR3 spans 14 residues. In DNA, the CDR3 is TGCAGTGCTAGAGATCCCCGTGCGGATCAGCCCCAGCATTTT. This codes for CSARDPRADQPQHF.

Many counts were recorded for this clonotype. This rearrangement joins TRBV10-2 to TRBJ2-7; possibly TRBD1 for D (6 bases). Per the germline V gene, CDR1 is WSHSY and CDR2 is SAAADI. V was trimmed by 3 bases and J by 5 bases, leaving 14 bases between them. This CDR3 region has 14 residues. CDR3 amino acids: CASSDIRGGHEQYF. CDR3 nucleotides: TGCGCCAGCAGTGATATTCGTGGGGGCCACGAGCAGTACTTC.

This clonotype was picked up a small number of times. This sequence joins TRBV6-6 and TRBJ2-3; D is undetermined. Trimming stripped 0 bases from V and 4 bases from J, with 2 bases between. The CDR3 has 12 residues. The germline CDR1 and CDR2 sequences are MNHNY and SVGAGI (reference sequence). DNA for the CDR3: TGTGCCAGCAGTTACTCTCCAGATACGCAGTATTTT. This gives the protein CASSYSPDTQYF.

This clonotype was counted many times. This rearrangement joins TRBV7-2 to TRBJ2-3, with a tentative D call TRBD2 (6 bases). CDR3 size: 17 residues. Germline CDR1 is SGHTA and CDR2 is FQGNSA. Deletions cut 4 bases from V and 2 bases from J, with 19 bases between. CDR3 sequence: CASSSRAGRGYTDTQYF. CDR3 in DNA: TGTGCCAGCAGCTCCCGCGCGGGGCGGGGTTACACAGATACGCAGTATTTT.

The chain couples TRBV19 to TRBJ2-3; weak D call: TRBD1 (6 bases). V was shortened by 8 bases and J by 4 bases, with 13 bases between the two germline ends. The CDR3 spans 13 residues. Germline values: CDR1 LNHDA, CDR2 SQIVND (reference sequence). In DNA, the CDR3 is TGTGCCAGTGGTAACAGGGAACCAGATACGCAGTATTTT. Protein product: CASGNREPDTQYF.

This clonotype was recorded a few times. The chain joins TRBV12-3 or TRBV12-4 to TRBJ2-2; perhaps TRBD1 as D (5 bases). The CDR3 length is 15 residues. V was trimmed by 3 bases and J by 5 bases, leaving 13 bases between them. CDR3 sequence: CASSFSQGRTGELFF. In nucleotides, the CDR3 is TGTGCCAGCAGTTTTTCGCAGGGTCGGACCGGGGAGCTGTTTTTT.

This clonotype was recorded at least ten times. The rearrangement joins TRBV19 to TRBJ1-5; a weak D match, TRBD1 (5 bases). CDR1 LNHDA and CDR2 SQIVND come from the germline V gene (reference sequence). The CDR3 runs to 13 residues. With 10 bases removed from V and 6 bases from J, the gap between germline ends came to 16 bases. CDR3: CAISRGYGQPQHF. The CDR3 DNA sequence: TGTGCCATTTCCCGGGGCTACGGTCAGCCCCAGCATTTT. Supplemented by reference TRBV19 and TRBJ1-5, the full variable domain reads DGGITQSPKYLFRKEGQNVTLSCEQNLNHDAMYWYRQDPGQGLRLIYYSQIVNDFQKGDIAEGYSVSREKKESFPLTVTSAQKNPTAFYLCAISRGYGQPQHFGDGTRLSIL.

The table lists this clonotype with a few counts. The chain uses TRBV12-3 or TRBV12-4 and TRBJ2-5; the D call may be TRBD1 or TRBD2 (5 bases each). This CDR3 has 15 amino acids. The ends were cut back, 4 bases at V and 0 bases at J, with 12 bases in the middle. The CDR3 sequence is CASSYRLRDQETQYF. The CDR3 DNA follows: TGTGCCAGCAGTTACAGGTTGAGGGACCAAGAGACCCAGTACTTC.

This clonotype was picked up many times. This chain links TRBV20-1 with TRBJ2-5, with a weak D call TRBD2 (6 bases). The CDR3 spans 15 residues. Trimming shortened V by 5 bases and J by 3 bases, and 19 bases separated the two germline ends. CDR1 DFQATT and CDR2 SNEGSKA come from the germline V gene (reference sequence). The CDR3 sequence is CSAPKDPGLEETQYF. CDR3 DNA sequence: TGCAGTGCTCCCAAGGACCCGGGACTTGAAGAGACCCAGTACTTC.

This clonotype was found many times. The rearrangement uses TRBV27 and TRBJ2-1, with D possibly TRBD2 on 6 matching bases. V lost 2 bases, J lost 2 bases, and 10 bases lay in between. Per the germline V gene, CDR1 is MNHEY and CDR2 is SMNVEV (reference sequence). The CDR3 loop spans 15 amino acids. The CDR3 is CASSLAGSAYNEQFF. CDR3 nucleotide sequence: TGTGCCAGCAGTTTAGCGGGATCGGCCTACAATGAGCAGTTCTTC.

This clonotype was seen repeatedly, ten times or more. V and J are TRBV6-2 or TRBV6-3 and TRBJ2-7; D tentatively fits TRBD1 or TRBD2 (5 bases each). The V gene's germline CDR1 is MNHEY and CDR2 SVGEGT. There are 15 residues in the CDR3. V was trimmed by 6 bases and J by 2 bases, leaving 17 bases between them. The CDR3 DNA sequence: TGTGCCAGCAGACGTGACCGGGACGGAGCCTACGAGCAGTACTTC. Residues: CASRRDRDGAYEQYF.

This clonotype was seen repeatedly, ten times or more. The J gene is TRBJ2-1, the V gene TRBV11-3; TRBD2 matches at 11 bases. V was clipped by 5 bases and J by 7 bases; unmatched bases: 7. This CDR3 is built from 15 residues. Germline values: CDR1 SGHNT, CDR2 YENEEA. CDR3 protein: CASSPGTSGQNEQFF. The CDR3 DNA reads TGTGCCAGCAGCCCTGGGACTAGCGGCCAAAATGAGCAGTTCTTC.

At least ten counts were recorded for this clonotype. This chain links TRBV6-6 with TRBJ2-2; D remains ambiguous. V gave up 6 bases and J gave up 0 bases, with 14 bases separating them. Germline-derived CDR1 and CDR2 are MNHNY and SVGAGI (reference sequence). The CDR3 runs to 16 residues. The CDR3 bases are TGTGCCAGCAGCCGCCCCACCGGATCGAACACCGGGGAGCTGTTTTTT. Translated, it gives CASSRPTGSNTGELFF.

This clonotype was recorded many times. The chain uses TRBV5-6 and TRBJ2-5; 8 nucleotides match TRBD2. Per germline, CDR1 SGHDT and CDR2 YYEEEE. The CDR3 runs to 15 residues. Trimming removed 3 bases from V and 5 bases from J; junction bases left unmatched: 9. In DNA, the CDR3 is TGTGCCAGCAGCTCCGGGACTAGGGGTAGTGAGACCCAGTACTTC. Residues: CASSSGTRGSETQYF.

This clonotype has at least ten counts. The chain recombines TRBV3-1 with TRBJ1-2; D might be TRBD1 (6 bases). Deletions cut 0 bases from V and 8 bases from J, with 22 bases between. This CDR3 has 17 amino acids. Germline V gene sequence: CDR1 LGHDT, CDR2 YNNKEL (reference sequence). The CDR3 DNA sequence: TGTGCCAGCAGCCAAGATCTGAGTCGAGCCAGGGGTGGCGGCTACACCTTC. This encodes CASSQDLSRARGGGYTF.

V usage is TRBV7-6 and J usage is TRBJ2-1; tentatively, D is TRBD2 (6 bases). Germline CDR1 SGHVS, CDR2 FNYEAQ. The CDR3 is 14 residues long. Trimming shortened V by 7 bases and J by 2 bases, and 12 bases separated the two germline ends. The CDR3 is CASKRTNAYNEQFF. For the CDR3, the DNA is TGTGCCAGCAAGAGGACTAATGCCTACAATGAGCAGTTCTTC.

This clonotype was observed at least ten times. The V gene is TRBV18, the J gene TRBJ1-5; D gene ambiguous. CDR1 KGHSH and CDR2 LQKENI come from the germline V gene. This CDR3 is 16 amino acids long. Trimming cost V 3 bases and J 2 bases, with 14 bases left between them. The CDR3 region has the DNA TGTGCCAGCTCACCCGGGCCTGCAAAGGGCAATCAGCCCCAGCATTTT. The encoded protein is CASSPGPAKGNQPQHF.

This clonotype occurred many times. The chain employs TRBV19 and TRBJ2-3; 8 bases line up with TRBD2. Germline loops: CDR1 LNHDA, CDR2 SQIVND (reference sequence). CDR3 length: 15 amino acids. V shed 5 bases and J 2 bases; nucleotides not matched to a gene: 6. The CDR3 loop reads CASSALAAPTDTQYF. CDR3 DNA: TGTGCCAGTAGTGCACTAGCGGCCCCCACAGATACGCAGTATTTT.

There are many counts of this clonotype. J is TRBJ2-1 and V is TRBV10-2; possibly TRBD2 for D (6 bases). This CDR3 region has 15 residues. Germline CDR1 is WSHSY and CDR2 is SAAADI. Trimming pared 4 bases from V and 7 bases from J, leaving 17 bases between. CDR3 DNA: TGCGCCAGCAGTGGTGGTAGCGGCCGGGGGAATGAGCAGTTCTTC. It yields the protein CASSGGSGRGNEQFF.

This clonotype was picked up many times. The rearrangement uses TRBV20-1 and TRBJ2-7, with 8 nucleotides matching TRBD1. The CDR3 runs to 14 residues. Germline V lookup: CDR1 DFQATT, CDR2 SNEGSKA (reference sequence). Trimming at V came to 4 bases and at J to 4 bases, leaving 9 bases not matched to a gene. CDR3 coding DNA: TGCAGTGCTACTCCGGGGACAGGACTTTACGAGCAGTACTTC. This sequence encodes CSATPGTGLYEQYF.

This clonotype was counted many times. The chain combines TRBV25-1 with TRBJ2-7, with D perhaps matching TRBD2 (6 bases). The V and J ends lost 2 bases and 5 bases respectively, with 13 bases between them. CDR3 size: 14 residues. Germline V gives CDR1 MGHDK, CDR2 SYGVNS. The CDR3 nucleotides read TGTGCCAGCAGTGAAGGGGGAGGAACCCACGAGCAGTACTTC. Translation: CASSEGGGTHEQYF.

The rearrangement links TRBV18 to TRBJ2-1; the D gene is possibly TRBD2 (7 bases). CDR1 is KGHSH and CDR2 is LQKENI in the germline V gene. The V gene lost 2 bases and the J gene lost 5 bases, with 13 bases spanning the gap. CDR3 length equals 15 residues. The CDR3 bases are TGTGCCAGCTCACCAAGTCGGGGGGCGAACAATGAGCAGTTCTTC. Translation: CASSPSRGANNEQFF.